These T cell receptor beta chains were read from a single sample in a study of tumor and adjacent non-tumor tissue in lung cancer. One entry per CDR3 protein, called by TCRdb with MiXCR from the multiplex PCR reads. The sample holds 220,000 or so distinct CDR3 sequences, 71% seen once. The sample was lung tumor tissue. The receptors come from a man in his sixties with non-small cell lung cancer. Both conserved end residues are part of each CDR3. Each record gives: CDR3 length, clone size, J gene, D gene, V gene, CDR3 DNA, CDR3 protein. A D gene is named only where the DNA matches it firmly. Size tells how often a clone was seen (once, few, many) or the class of an expanded clone, and some rows leave it out.

len: 14
abundance: NA
j_gene: TRBJ2-6
d_gene: NA
v_gene: TRBV11-2
CDR3nt: TGTGCCAACAGTCATATTTCTGATGCCAACGTCCTGACTTTC
CDR3aa: CANSHISDANVLTF

len: 15
abundance: NA
j_gene: TRBJ1-6
d_gene: NA
v_gene: TRBV12-3/TRBV12-4
CDR3nt: TGTGCCAGCAGTTTCCAGACCGGAGGGAGTTCACCCTTCCACTTT
CDR3aa: CASSFQTGGSSPFHF

len: 14
abundance: NA
j_gene: TRBJ2-1
d_gene: TRBD2
v_gene: TRBV5-6
CDR3nt: TGTGCCAGCAGGAGACTAGCGGGGGACAATGAGCGGTTCTTC
CDR3aa: CASRRLAGDNERFF

len: 15
abundance: NA
j_gene: TRBJ1-5
d_gene: NA
v_gene: TRBV20-1
CDR3nt: TGCAGTGCTAGAGATCGCTCCAGCAGTAATCAGGCCCAGCATTTT
CDR3aa: CSARDRSSSNQAQHF

len: 18
abundance: NA
j_gene: TRBJ2-7
d_gene: TRBD2
v_gene: TRBV6-2/TRBV6-3
CDR3nt: TGTGCCAGCAGTTACTCCACTACAATGACTAGCAGGACCTACGAGCAGTACTTC
CDR3aa: CASSYSTTMTSRTYEQYF

len: 11
abundance: NA
j_gene: TRBJ2-1
d_gene: NA
v_gene: TRBV28
CDR3nt: TGTGCCAGCAGTTTGGGGAAGGGGCAGTTCTTC
CDR3aa: CASSLGKGQFF

len: 15
abundance: NA
j_gene: TRBJ1-2
d_gene: NA
v_gene: TRBV4-2
CDR3nt: TGTGCCAGCAGCCAAGTAGGCAGGGAGCTCTATGGCTACACCTTC
CDR3aa: CASSQVGRELYGYTF

len: 12
abundance: many
j_gene: TRBJ1-1
d_gene: NA
v_gene: TRBV29-1
CDR3nt: TGCAGCGTTGCAAAGGGGAACACTGAAGCTTTCTTT
CDR3aa: CSVAKGNTEAFF

len: 13
abundance: NA
j_gene: TRBJ2-7
d_gene: TRBD1
v_gene: TRBV28
CDR3nt: TGTGCCAGCAGGACAGGGCGGTCCTACGAGCAGTACTTC
CDR3aa: CASRTGRSYEQYF

len: 15
abundance: once
j_gene: TRBJ2-7
d_gene: NA
v_gene: TRBV6-6
CDR3nt: TGTGCCAGTAACTCACCGGGACTGAGCTCCTACGAGCAGTATTTC
CDR3aa: CASNSPGLSSYEQYF

len: 11
abundance: NA
j_gene: TRBJ1-2
d_gene: NA
v_gene: TRBV6-5
CDR3nt: TGTGCCAGCAGTTCCTCACAGGGCTACACCTTC
CDR3aa: CASSSSQGYTF

len: 14
abundance: NA
j_gene: TRBJ2-5
d_gene: NA
v_gene: TRBV4-3
CDR3nt: TGCGCCAGTAGCCAAGAAGCCCAGAGAGAGACCCAGTACTTC
CDR3aa: CASSQEAQRETQYF

len: 14
abundance: NA
j_gene: TRBJ2-3
d_gene: NA
v_gene: TRBV20-1
CDR3nt: TGCAGTGTCAGAGGATTGGGTAATACAGAAACGCAGTATTTT
CDR3aa: CSVRGLGNTETQYF

len: 17
abundance: NA
j_gene: TRBJ2-4
d_gene: NA
v_gene: TRBV6-5
CDR3nt: TGTGCCAGCAATTACTCGAGCCCCAAACTAGTCAAAAACATTCAGTACTTC
CDR3aa: CASNYSSPKLVKNIQYF

len: 13
abundance: NA
j_gene: TRBJ2-2
d_gene: NA
v_gene: TRBV20-1
CDR3nt: TGCAGTACTAGACGCCCGGGTGACGGGGAGCTGTTTTTT
CDR3aa: CSTRRPGDGELFF

len: 14
abundance: many
j_gene: TRBJ2-1
d_gene: NA
v_gene: TRBV4-1
CDR3nt: TGCGCCAGCAGCCAAGTCAGGCTAGCGCTTGAGCAGTTCTTC
CDR3aa: CASSQVRLALEQFF

len: 15
abundance: few
j_gene: TRBJ2-7
d_gene: NA
v_gene: TRBV5-4
CDR3nt: TGTGCCAGCAGCTTTGACCCGGGGGAGGCCTACGAGCAGTACTTC
CDR3aa: CASSFDPGEAYEQYF

len: 12
abundance: NA
j_gene: TRBJ2-7
d_gene: TRBD1
v_gene: TRBV20-1
CDR3nt: TGCAATGCAGGGGACAGGGGTTACGAGCAATACTTC
CDR3aa: CNAGDRGYEQYF

len: 16
abundance: once
j_gene: TRBJ2-3
d_gene: TRBD2
v_gene: TRBV7-9
CDR3nt: TGTGCCAGCAGCGCGCGGACTAGCGGGAGGTCAGATACGCAGTATTTT
CDR3aa: CASSARTSGRSDTQYF

len: 13
abundance: NA
j_gene: TRBJ1-1
d_gene: TRBD1
v_gene: TRBV11-2
CDR3nt: TGTGCCAGCAGCCTCAGTCTGGACAGGGCGGCTTTCTTT
CDR3aa: CASSLSLDRAAFF

len: 14
abundance: many
j_gene: TRBJ1-5
d_gene: TRBD1
v_gene: TRBV6-1
CDR3nt: TGTGCCAGCAGTCAGGGGGTTAGCAATCAGCCCCAGCATTTT
CDR3aa: CASSQGVSNQPQHF

len: 16
abundance: many
j_gene: TRBJ2-3
d_gene: TRBD1
v_gene: TRBV20-1
CDR3nt: TGCAGTGCCCCGGACGGACAGGGTTTCTACACAGATACGCAGTATTTT
CDR3aa: CSAPDGQGFYTDTQYF